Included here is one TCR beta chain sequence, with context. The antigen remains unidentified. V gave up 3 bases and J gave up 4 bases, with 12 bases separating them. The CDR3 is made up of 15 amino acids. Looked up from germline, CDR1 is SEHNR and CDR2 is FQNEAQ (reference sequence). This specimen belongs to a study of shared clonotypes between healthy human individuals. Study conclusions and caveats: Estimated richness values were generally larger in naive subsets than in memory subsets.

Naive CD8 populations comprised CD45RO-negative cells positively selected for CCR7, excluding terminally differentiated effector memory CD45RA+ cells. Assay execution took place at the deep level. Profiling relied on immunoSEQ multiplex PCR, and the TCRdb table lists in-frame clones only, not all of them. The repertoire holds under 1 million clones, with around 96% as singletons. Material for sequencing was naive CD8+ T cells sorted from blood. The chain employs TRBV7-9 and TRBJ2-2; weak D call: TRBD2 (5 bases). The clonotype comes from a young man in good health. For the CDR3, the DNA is TGTGCCAGCAGCTTTTTTAGCGAGGTCACCGGGGAGCTGTTTTTT. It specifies CASSFFSEVTGELFF.